This is a list of T cell receptor beta chains from one sample in a study of monozygotic twins with inflammatory bowel disease. TCRdb re-called the 5' RACE reads, yielding one record per CDR3 amino acid sequence without DNA. The sample holds about 450,000 distinct CDR3 sequences. The sample taken for sequencing was blood. All receptors derive from a human donor with ulcerative colitis or Crohn's disease, or a healthy co-twin of an affected twin (not recorded which). Each CDR3 is given with its conserved first and last residue.

>TRBJ1-4|TRBV6-2/TRBV6-3
CASRIIGEKLFF
>TRBJ1-1|TRBV3-1
CASSSRGGVYPEAFF
>TRBJ2-3|TRBV12-3/TRBV12-4
CASSHSGPSTDTQYF
>TRBJ2-7|TRBV6-5
CASSYGPAAYEQYF
>TRBJ1-2|TRBV7-8
CASSLDNPGDYGYTF
>TRBJ1-1|TRBV28
CASSSPPTGAMNTEAFF
>TRBJ2-7|TRBV5-1
CASSLPPPGHGEQYF
>TRBJ1-5|TRBV6-2/TRBV6-3
CASRLNVHQPQHF
>TRBJ2-3|TRBV7-8
CASSSQLAGSTDTQYF
>TRBJ1-5|TRBV27
CASSLYPGTGGQPQHF
>TRBJ2-1|TRBV28
CASKNGGSRGREQFF
>TRBJ2-3|TRBV6-5
CASSYSPVLLGGKTDTQYF
>TRBJ1-1|TRBV5-6
CASSFGPLNTEAFF
>TRBJ2-7|TRBV7-2
CATSQTGEHEQYF
>TRBJ2-2|TRBV7-3
CASSLISPGELFF
>TRBJ2-2|TRBV6-4
CASSAGTGHTGELFF